This T cell receptor beta chain was identified in a study of blood T cell repertoires in COVID-19. In its sample, this clone is medium-sized (0.01 to 0.1%). Participants spanned ages about 18 to 95 years and resided in 20 to 30 US areas. As processed by the authors: Nucleated cell counts were estimated from reference gene primer amplification. Libraries were prepared by immunoSEQ multiplex PCR; TCRdb keeps only in-frame clonotypes and omits some of them. The V and J calls and clone size come from that table; D and trimming were worked out from the DNA. The sample lists some 200,000 clones, 65% to 90% occurring once. CDR3 length: 15 residues. The J segment lost 9 bases and the V segment lost 4 bases, leaving 10 bases of the junction unmatched. The germline gives CDR1 SSHAT, CDR2 FNYEAQ (reference sequence).

The chain links TRBV7-7 to TRBJ2-1, with 9 bases that match TRBD2. This sequence originates from a woman aged 60-75 years with acute COVID-19. The sequenced sample consisted of PBMCs or T cells enriched from blood (not recorded which). CDR3 region: CASSSGRAGGGEQFF. CDR3 DNA sequence: TGTGCCAGCAGCTCCGGTCGAGCGGGAGGAGGTGAGCAGTTCTTC.